This TCR beta chain derives from a study of CD8+ T cells in alopecia areata (dated by TCRdb to 2017 to 2018). For context, the study as a whole: The treated patients, all with moderate-to-severe alopecia areata, were enrolled in an open-label pilot trial of oral tofacitinib given at 5 to 10 mg twice daily. TCRbeta CDR3 regions were amplified by immunoSEQ multiplex PCR using 35 Vbeta forward and 13 Jbeta reverse primers. Tofacitinib was given for 6 to 18 months, followed by 6 months of follow-up off drug to assess delayed response and recurrence. RNA was obtained with the PAXgene miRNA kit for fixed scalp, the miRNeasy kit for PBMCs, and the RNeasy kit for mouse skin. In both human patients and the C3H/HeJ mouse model, the study applied high-throughput TCRbeta sequencing to look at T cell clonal expansion in alopecia areata. Biopsies were taken from tofacitinib-treated patients at baseline and again at 4 and 24 weeks into treatment, and several of those patients also had a later scalp biopsy. On the human side, TCRbeta sequencing was run on scalp tissue and on sorted CD4+ and CD8+ peripheral blood T cells from healthy controls and from alopecia areata patients with either patchy or totalis/universalis disease. Scalp clonality was compared across normal scalp (n=4), patchy alopecia areata scalp (n=8), and alopecia totalis/universalis scalp (n=8).

Comment on this clone: Its antigen target is currently unknown. Per-base quality was not reported, and no clone a single base away is much larger than it.

The intended sense of this specimen's time point label: baseline before oral tofacitinib. Lesional scalp punch biopsies and peripheral blood were collected from alopecia areata patients. PBMCs were separated by density centrifugation and stained for CD3, CD4 and CD8, after which CD4+ and CD8+ T cells were sorted on a FACSAria. Library preparation employed the immunoSEQ multiplex PCR assay. RNA was extracted from all samples and reverse transcribed into cDNA as template for TCR sequencing. SuperScript III was used for first-strand cDNA synthesis, primed with a 2:1 mix of oligo-dT and random hexamers. A synthetic immune receptor repertoire was used to assess amplification bias, and residual bias was removed computationally. The paper's data handling went like this. Raw reads were preprocessed to remove errors, and CDR3 was defined by IMGT conventions from the conserved cysteine to phenylalanine. Clonality was computed as 1 minus the Shannon entropy, with the entropy normalized by log2 of the number of productive unique TCRs. CD4 or CD8 identity of scalp clones was inferred by cross-referencing scalp TCRbeta sequences with sorted blood CD4 and CD8 repertoires. The table was pulled from immuneACCESS by TCRdb, which kept in-frame rearrangements only. Such tables lose some clones; where checked, under half of the loss comes from unresolved V genes, and the rest has no known cause. D and trimming were read from the DNA, whereas the V and J calls and clone size are those reported in that table. The sample contains some 120,000 clones, 58% of them found a single time. The ten biggest clones cover less than 5.5% of the sample.

Here is what the overall study found, with its caveats: Higher clonality and more expanded CD8+ clones were observed in lesional scalp than in normal scalp, particularly in alopecia totalis/universalis, a finding suggestive of antigenic drive. Unlike mouse skin, where gammadelta T cells dominate, normal human skin contains resident alphabeta T cells that get sequenced too, which complicates analysis of the scalp TCR repertoire. Shared TCR sequences between patients were less evident than in mice, which may be partly attributable to HLA diversity in the patient population.

In the germline V gene (reference sequence), CDR1 corresponds to PRHDT and CDR2 to FYEKMQ. V loses 0 bases, J loses 3 bases, and the germline ends lie 9 bases apart. The CDR3 goes from the cysteine to the phenylalanine over 14 residues. The CDR3 DNA has 42 bases and is translated from base 1. The rearranged chain carries TRBV13 and TRBJ2-7, with TRBD1 perhaps the D gene, on 5 matching bases. The sequenced sample was CD4+ T cells sorted from blood, obtained at week 0. The TCR comes from a human donor with alopecia areata. The nucleotide sequence reads as follows: TGTGCCAGCAGCTTAGGAACAGACAGCTACGAGCAGTACTTC. It codes for CASSLGTDSYEQYF.